This T cell receptor (beta chain) was identified in a study of beta chain features in type 1 diabetes. cDNA synthesis used the whole RNA isolate, giving expressed TCRB sequences. Sequencing used immunoSEQ multiplex PCR; TCRdb keeps in-frame clones, though not all of them. In the table there are around 500,000 clones, roughly 11% of which are singletons. V was trimmed by 3 bases and J by 6 bases, leaving 12 bases between them. Germline V lookup: CDR1 GTSNPN, CDR2 SVGIG (reference sequence). This CDR3 has 13 residues. Study-level results: A closer apparent resemblance between naive, central memory and Treg TCRB repertoires was seen in patients than in healthy donors.

About this clone itself: No antigen is known for it. Within the sample, other DNA sequences also encode this same CDR3.

This clonotype was obtained from a young woman in good health. This sequence joins TRBV30 and TRBJ1-5; possibly TRBD1 for D (5 bases). Source material: naive CD4+ T cells from blood. CDR3 protein: CAWSVQGSQPQHF. The CDR3 nucleotides read TGTGCCTGGAGCGTTCAGGGTAGTCAGCCCCAGCATTTT.